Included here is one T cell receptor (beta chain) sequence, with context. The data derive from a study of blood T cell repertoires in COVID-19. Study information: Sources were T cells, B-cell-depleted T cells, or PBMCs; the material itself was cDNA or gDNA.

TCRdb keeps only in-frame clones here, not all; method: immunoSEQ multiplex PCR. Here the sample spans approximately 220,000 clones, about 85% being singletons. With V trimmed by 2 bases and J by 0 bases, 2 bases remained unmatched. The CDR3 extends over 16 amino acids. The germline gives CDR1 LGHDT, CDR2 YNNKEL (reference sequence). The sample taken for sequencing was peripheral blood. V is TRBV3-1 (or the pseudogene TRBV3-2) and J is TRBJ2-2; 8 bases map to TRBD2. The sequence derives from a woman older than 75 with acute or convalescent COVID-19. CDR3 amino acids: CASSQRAGANTGELFF. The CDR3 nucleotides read TGTGCCAGCAGCCAACGAGCGGGGGCGAACACCGGGGAGCTGTTTTTT.